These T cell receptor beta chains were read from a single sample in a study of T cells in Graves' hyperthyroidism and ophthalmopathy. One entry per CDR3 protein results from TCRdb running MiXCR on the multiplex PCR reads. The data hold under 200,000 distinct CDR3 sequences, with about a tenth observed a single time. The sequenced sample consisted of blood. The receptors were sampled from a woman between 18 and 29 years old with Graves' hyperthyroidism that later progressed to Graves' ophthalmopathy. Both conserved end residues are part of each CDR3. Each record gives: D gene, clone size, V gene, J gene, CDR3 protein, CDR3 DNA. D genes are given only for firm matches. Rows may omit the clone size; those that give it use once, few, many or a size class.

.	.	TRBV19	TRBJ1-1	CASSIGDSTEAFF	TGTGCCAGTAGTATAGGAGACAGTACTGAAGCTTTCTTT
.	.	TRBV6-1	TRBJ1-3	CASRSRGAGNTIYF	TGTGCCAGCAGGTCCAGGGGCGCTGGAAACACCATATATTTT
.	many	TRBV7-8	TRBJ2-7	CASSPGLYYEQYF	TGTGCCAGCAGCCCTGGACTATATTACGAGCAGTACTTC
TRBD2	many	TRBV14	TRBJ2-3	CASSQEIAGYTDTQYF	TGTGCCAGCAGCCAAGAAATAGCGGGGTACACAGATACGCAGTATTTT
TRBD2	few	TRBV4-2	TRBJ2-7	CASSHAGTSGNHEQYF	TGTGCCAGCAGCCATGCCGGGACTAGCGGGAATCACGAGCAGTACTTC
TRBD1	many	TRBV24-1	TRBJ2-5	CATSDVSGQGALETQYF	TGTGCCACCAGTGATGTCTCGGGACAGGGGGCGCTGGAGACCCAGTACTTC
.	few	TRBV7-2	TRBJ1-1	CASSLEQVIVNTEAFF	TGTGCCAGCAGCTTAGAACAGGTCATTGTTAACACTGAAGCTTTCTTT
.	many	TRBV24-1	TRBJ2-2	CATSVGQVGELFF	TGTGCCACCAGTGTTGGGCAAGTCGGGGAGCTGTTTTTT
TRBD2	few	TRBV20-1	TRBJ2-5	CSARETSGMETQYF	TGCAGTGCTAGAGAGACTAGCGGGATGGAGACCCAGTACTTC
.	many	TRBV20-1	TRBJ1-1	CGGTGPDTEAFF	TGCGGTGGAACAGGGCCTGACACTGAAGCTTTCTTT
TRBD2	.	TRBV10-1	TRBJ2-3	CASSQATSGADTQYF	TGCGCCAGCAGTCAGGCGACTAGCGGAGCAGATACGCAGTATTTT
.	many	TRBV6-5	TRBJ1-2	CASSYSFAAGYTF	TGTGCCAGCAGTTACTCTTTCGCAGCGGGCTACACCTTC
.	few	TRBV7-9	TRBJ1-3	CASNPGTSGNTIYF	TGTGCCAGCAACCCGGGGACATCTGGAAACACCATATATTTT
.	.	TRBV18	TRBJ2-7	CASSRTRDTNEQYF	TGTGCCAGCTCACGGACGCGGGACACTAACGAGCAGTACTTC
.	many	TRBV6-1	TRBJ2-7	CASSRYFQGTPYEQYF	TGTGCCAGCAGTCGGTACTTCCAGGGGACCCCCTACGAGCAGTACTTC
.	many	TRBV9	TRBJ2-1	CASSVVSGSYNEQFF	TGTGCCAGCAGCGTAGTGAGCGGCTCCTACAATGAGCAGTTCTTC
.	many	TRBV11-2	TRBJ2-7	CASSLVNEQYF	TGTGCCAGCAGCTTAGTGAACGAGCAGTACTTC
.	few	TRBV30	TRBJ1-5	CAWSAGAHQPQHF	TGTGCCTGGAGCGCAGGGGCCCATCAGCCCCAGCATTTT
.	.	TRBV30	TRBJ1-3	CAWTGRDSGNTIYF	TGTGCCTGGACAGGGCGGGACTCTGGAAACACCATATATTTT
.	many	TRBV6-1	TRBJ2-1	CASSVEEQFF	TGTGCCAGCAGTGTTGAGGAGCAGTTCTTC
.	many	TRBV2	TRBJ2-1	CASRGLLLYEQFF	TGTGCCAGCAGGGGACTCCTCCTGTATGAGCAGTTCTTC
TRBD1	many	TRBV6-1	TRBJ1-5	CASKTTGTSNQPQHF	TGTGCCAGCAAAACGACAGGGACAAGCAATCAGCCCCAGCATTTT
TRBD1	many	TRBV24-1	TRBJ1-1	CATSGQGGPEAFF	TGTGCCACCAGCGGACAGGGAGGACCTGAAGCTTTCTTT
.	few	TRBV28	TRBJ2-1	CASSLSLTTYNEQFF	TGTGCCAGCAGTTTATCACTAACTACGTACAATGAGCAGTTCTTC
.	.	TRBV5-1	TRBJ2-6	CASSHPMANVLTF	TGCGCCAGCAGCCATCCGATGGCCAACGTCCTGACTTTC
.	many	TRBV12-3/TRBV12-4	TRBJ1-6	CASSFGGVNISSSSYNSPLHF	TGTGCCAGCAGTTTCGGGGGAGTAAATATCAGCTCAAGCTCCTATAATTCACCCCTCCACTTT
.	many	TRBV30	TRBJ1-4	CAWRDRNEKLFF	TGTGCCTGGAGAGACAGAAATGAAAAACTGTTTTTT
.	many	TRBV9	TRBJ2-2	CASSVVGTGELFF	TGTGCCAGCAGCGTAGTTGGGACCGGGGAGCTGTTTTTT